This note documents a single T cell receptor beta chain sequence. Its antigen is unknown. This sample is part of a study of beta chain features in type 1 diabetes. Study results and limitations: The naive, central memory and Treg TCRB repertoires of patients appeared to be more similar to one another than those of healthy donors.

Expressed TCRB transcripts were sequenced after all isolated RNA was converted to cDNA. Method: immunoSEQ multiplex PCR; TCRdb's copy keeps in-frame clones and lacks some. This table holds around 500,000 clones, around 10% found once. This sequence originates from a woman younger than 35 in good health. Sequencing input: naive CD4+ T cells from blood.

The CDR3, as DNA: TGTGCCAGCAGCCGCAGGGGTAATTCACCCCTCCACTTT. Protein product: CASSRRGNSPLHF. The V call is TRBV14, the J call TRBJ1-6; weak D call: TRBD1 (6 bases). Germline V gene data show CDR1 as SGHDN and CDR2 as FVKESK. This CDR3 contains 13 residues. Between the trimmed V and J ends, which lost 4 bases and 6 bases, there was a span of 7 bases.